A single sample is the source of the 3 T cell receptor beta chains below, sequenced in a study of T-cell reconstitution after alpha-beta-depleted transplantation in children. TCRbeta library preparation incorporated unique molecular identifiers. TCRdb used MiXCR to reprocess the PCR reads, holding one entry per CDR3 protein. The sample shows fewer than 250,000 distinct CDR3 sequences, approximately 8% of them seen only once. The sample consisted of PBMCs, mostly from graft donor cells, taken 180 days after TCRalphabeta/CD19-depleted stem cell transplant. The receptors stem from a male patient aged 5 to 17 who had a stem cell transplant for acute lymphoblastic leukemia, so the T cells may come from the graft donor.

This clonotype occurred once. V usage is TRBV7-9 and J usage is TRBJ1-5; D is perhaps TRBD1 (5 bases). Per germline, CDR1 SEHNR and CDR2 FQNEAQ (reference sequence). This CDR3 is built from 15 residues. The V and J ends lost 5 bases and 4 bases respectively, with 15 bases between them. CDR3 loop: CASSTGGAINQPQHF. The CDR3, as DNA: TGTGCCAGCAGCACCGGCGGGGCTATTAATCAGCCCCAGCATTTT.

This clonotype was seen at least ten times. The chain has TRBV7-9 and TRBJ2-4; possibly TRBD1 or TRBD2 for D (5 bases each). Trimming took off 8 bases at V and 7 bases at J, with 18 bases between the two ends. CDR1 and CDR2 (germline): SEHNR, FQNEAQ (reference sequence). This CDR3 has 14 residues. CDR3 coding DNA: TGTGCCAGCCGCAAGGGGTGGCTAGCTAACATTCAGTACTTC. Encoded protein: CASRKGWLANIQYF.

This clonotype was observed many times. At one end the junction does not follow the germline gene, possibly because of a read error. V and J are TRBV7-7 and TRBJ2-1, with unresolved D. This CDR3 region has 13 residues. The V gene's germline CDR1 is SSHAT and CDR2 FNYEAQ (reference sequence). As DNA, the CDR3 is TGTGCTAGCAGCTTAAGTTCTGGGAATGAGCAGTTCTTC. This translates into CASSLSSGNEQFF.